Included here is one T cell receptor (beta chain) sequence, with context. It has no known antigen specificity. The sample holds no much larger clone one base away, and base qualities are not on file. The record originates from a study of blood T cell repertoires in COVID-19 (TCRdb year 2020). Background on the whole study: Samples covering the acute and convalescent phases of COVID-19 were provided by collaborators in the United States, Italy and Spain. The prospective study material was composed of cDNA or gDNA derived from T cells, B-cell-depleted T cells, or PBMCs. Deeply sampled blood TCRbeta repertoires from subjects exposed to, actively infected with, or recovered from COVID-19 were included in the dataset. The repertoires were made available in a free public database intended to serve as a resource for research on the immune response to SARS-CoV-2. Samples were obtained from the ongoing ImmuneRACE study (first 160 participants) and from 1,200 or so subjects provided by 6 global collaborators. Nearly every sample came with metadata listing a de-identified subject ID, COVID-19 status, age in years and sex. Where HLA class I and class II types were available, the types were taken from metadata supplied by the sample provider, not from assay-based typing. Beyond this particular receptor, the publication reports: The amount of clinical and demographic metadata varied by source and participant and was provided uncurated.

Trimming accounts for 0 bases at V and 8 bases at J, while the number of junction bases matched to no gene is 6. The CDR3 numbers 15 residues from cysteine through phenylalanine. Only the CDR3 part of the read is kept: 45 bases, read in frame from the first base. Taken from the germline V gene (reference sequence), the CDR1 and CDR2 loops are SEHNR and FQNEAQ. Whole blood was collected in K2EDTA tubes by collaborating institutions according to the institutions' own protocols. For TCRbeta analysis, collaborators shipped samples as frozen whole blood, isolated PBMCs, or DNA extracted from either of those sample types. TCRbeta CDR3 regions were amplified from genomic DNA using the immunoSEQ Assay, a bias-controlled multiplex PCR. In the authors' own workflow: The number of nucleated cells in each sample was estimated by amplification of reference gene primers within the assay. To quantify the absolute abundance of each unique TCRbeta CDR3 rearrangement, sequence reads were collapsed and filtered. Productive Simpson clonality was computed per sample as the square root of Simpson's diversity index over productive rearrangements. TCRdb holds this immuneACCESS table with in-frame rearrangements only. Some clones are missing; in checked studies, unresolved V genes explain under half, and the rest has no known cause. V and J calls and clone size follow that table, whereas D and trimming were derived from the DNA. This sample comprises 250,000 to 300,000 clones, approximately 85% of them detected only once. 11% of the sample is taken by the ten largest.

In this chain, TRBV7-9 is recombined with TRBJ1-2, and TRBD1 matches 10 of the central bases. This sequence was found in a woman aged 70-85 years with acute or convalescent COVID-19. Source material: peripheral blood. In nucleotides, the sequence is TGTGCCAGCAGCTTAGCGCATCGGACAGGGGGAGGCTACACCTTC. It specifies CASSLAHRTGGGYTF.